The 27 T cell receptor beta chains given below trace back to one sample, sequenced in a study of blood T cells in healthy people across ages. Using a J-beta primer mix together with a sample-barcoded 5' primer, a second PCR was run for about 6 to 12 cycles. A single record per CDR3 protein comes from TCRdb applying MiXCR to the 5' RACE reads. The table includes some 1,800,000 distinct CDR3 sequences, approximately 40% detected once. The material sequenced was blood. Receptors were obtained from a human donor in good health.

This clonotype was detected only a few times. The chain is built from TRBV7-9 and TRBJ1-1; no firm D call. The germline V and J ends were trimmed by 3 bases and 4 bases, with 12 bases remaining between them. The CDR3 extends over 14 amino acids. CDR1 SEHNR and CDR2 FQNEAQ come from the germline V gene (reference sequence). In DNA, the CDR3 is TGTGCCAGCAGCTTTTCCCTCCCTGGCACTGAAGCTTTCTTT. Its translation: CASSFSLPGTEAFF.

This chain connects TRBV20-1 to TRBJ2-3; 11 nucleotides match TRBD2. This CDR3 region has 15 residues. CDR1 is DFQATT, CDR2 SNEGSKA, per germline (reference sequence). Losses at the gene ends were 7 bases for V and 5 bases for J; bases not matched to a gene: 11. The DNA of the CDR3 is TGCAGTGTCTTAGCGGGGGGGCCGGAGGTAGATACGCAGTATTTT. Protein sequence: CSVLAGGPEVDTQYF.

This chain joins TRBV7-2 and TRBJ2-5; 9 nucleotides match TRBD1. V lost 2 bases and J lost 1; bases outside the gene matches: 8. The V gene's germline CDR1 is SGHTA and CDR2 FQGNSA. The CDR3 length is 17 residues. The CDR3 reads CASSLMGQGLAQETQYF. CDR3 nucleotides: TGTGCCAGCAGCTTAATGGGACAGGGCCTAGCCCAAGAGACCCAGTACTTC. The full variable domain, with the rest looked up from reference TRBV7-2 and TRBJ2-5, is GAGVSQSPSNKVTEKGKDVELRCDPISGHTALYWYRQSLGQGLEFLIYFQGNSAPDKSGLPSDRFSAERTGGSVSTLTIQRTQQEDSAVYLCASSLMGQGLAQETQYFGPGTRLLVL.

This clonotype was detected many times. The V call is TRBV12-3 or TRBV12-4, the J call TRBJ2-3; 7 positions agree with TRBD1. This CDR3 has 13 amino acids. The J segment lost 4 bases and the V segment lost 4 bases, leaving 2 bases of the junction unmatched. DNA for the CDR3: TGTGCCAGCAGTTACAGGGGAGCAGATACGCAGTATTTT. Protein sequence: CASSYRGADTQYF.

This clonotype was recorded a few times. The J gene is TRBJ1-5, the V gene TRBV24-1, with D unclear. The length of the CDR3 is 12 residues. Trimming stripped 7 bases from V and 0 bases from J, with 3 bases between. CDR1 is KGHDR, CDR2 SFDVKD, per germline. The CDR3 nucleotides read TGTGCCACCAGCAATAGCAATCAGCCCCAGCATTTT. This sequence encodes CATSNSNQPQHF.

Ten or more counts support this clonotype. V is TRBV6-1 and J is TRBJ2-1; D is unclear. The CDR3 is made up of 13 amino acids. Trimming cost V 1 base and J 4 bases, with 5 bases left between them. Germline V gene lookup returns CDR1 MNHNS and CDR2 SASEGT. CDR3 region: CASSEVGYNEQFF. Written as DNA, the CDR3 is TGTGCCAGCAGTGAAGTTGGTTACAATGAGCAGTTCTTC.

This chain links TRBV11-2 with TRBJ2-3; 16 bases match TRBD2. Trimming at V came to 5 bases and at J to 1 base, leaving 9 bases not matched to a gene. The CDR3 totals 19 residues. CDR1 is SGHAT and CDR2 is FQNNGV in the germline V gene. This CDR3 reads CASSPTGLAGGWGTDTQYF. The CDR3 nucleotides are TGTGCCAGCAGCCCCACGGGACTAGCGGGGGGGTGGGGCACAGATACGCAGTATTTT.

The rearrangement links TRBV20-1 to TRBJ1-2; TRBD1 matches 7 bases. The CDR3 runs to 15 residues. The trim removed 2 bases at V and 3 bases at J, leaving 9 bases unmatched. Per the germline V gene, CDR1 is DFQATT and CDR2 is SNEGSKA (reference sequence). The CDR3 DNA is TGCAGTGCTAGACGGACAGGCCTTGTGGACTATGGCTACACCTTC. Translated: CSARRTGLVDYGYTF.

Concerning this clonotype: One junction end does not reproduce the germline sequence, and a read error may be involved. This chain's CDR3 is CATSVAQTTDTQYF. CDR3 DNA sequence: TGCGCCACCAGTGTAGCCCAGACCACAGATACGCAGTATTTT. The chain carries TRBV24-1 and TRBJ2-3; D remains ambiguous. The germline gives CDR1 KGHDR, CDR2 SFDVKD. CDR3 length: 14 residues.

This clonotype was seen a handful of times. The chain joins TRBV4-1 to TRBJ2-3, with D perhaps matching TRBD2 (5 bases). V was trimmed by 0 bases and J by 7 bases, leaving 11 bases between them. This CDR3 is built from 14 residues. Per germline, CDR1 MGHRA and CDR2 YSYEKL. CDR3 in DNA: TGCGCCAGCAGCCAAGACACTAGAGGGAATACGCAGTATTTT. Protein sequence: CASSQDTRGNTQYF.

The chain employs TRBV20-1 and TRBJ1-2, with D unresolved. Trimming cost V 0 bases and J 8 bases, with 16 bases left between them. This CDR3 region has 14 residues. Germline V gene lookup returns CDR1 DFQATT and CDR2 SNEGSKA (reference sequence). This CDR3 is CSARDREDSGGYTF. CDR3 in DNA: TGCAGTGCTAGAGATAGGGAGGATTCCGGCGGCTACACCTTC.

J is TRBJ1-1 and V is TRBV29-1, with a possible D match to TRBD1 (6 bases). The CDR3 contains 13 residues. Germline values: CDR1 SQVTM, CDR2 ANQGSEA. V lost 8 bases to trimming and J lost 5 bases, with 18 bases between them. DNA for the CDR3: TGCAGCCTATGGGGAGGGGGAGTTACTGAAGCTTTCTTT. The encoded protein is CSLWGGGVTEAFF.

The rearrangement joins TRBV20-1 to TRBJ1-2; 9 nucleotides agree with TRBD1. This CDR3 is 17 amino acids long. V lost 6 bases and J lost 0; bases outside the gene matches: 14. CDR1 and CDR2 (germline): DFQATT, SNEGSKA (reference sequence). The CDR3: CSAPRNRDRETNYGYTF. CDR3 coding DNA: TGCAGTGCCCCCCGGAACCGGGACAGGGAGACTAACTATGGCTACACCTTC.

In this sample, this clonotype turned up a few times. This chain uses TRBV7-2 with TRBJ1-2, with 7 bases identical to TRBD1. Losses at the gene ends were 5 bases for V and 6 bases for J; bases not matched to a gene: 6. The CDR3 is 13 amino acids. Germline CDR1 reads SGHTA; CDR2 reads FQGNSA. The chain's CDR3 is CASSNRTGHGYTF. The CDR3 bases are TGTGCCAGCAGCAATCGGACAGGCCATGGCTACACCTTC.

This clonotype was detected a few times. The V and J genes are TRBV24-1 and TRBJ2-5; D call uncertain. The CDR3 covers 15 residues. Trimming took 12 bases from V and 4 from J, leaving 23 bases between them. Per germline, CDR1 KGHDR and CDR2 SFDVKD. CDR3 sequence: CASNEGPQLRETQYF. DNA of the CDR3: TGTGCCTCCAATGAAGGGCCCCAGCTACGAGAGACCCAGTACTTC.

This clonotype was recorded at least ten times. The chain carries TRBV28 and TRBJ1-2, with D possibly matching TRBD1 (5 bases). The CDR3 runs 15 residues. The V and J ends lost 2 bases and 3 bases respectively, with 13 bases between them. Germline loops: CDR1 MDHEN, CDR2 SYDVKM. The DNA for the CDR3 is TGTGCCAGCAGTTTAGAGGGGCGCCTGGACTATGGCTACACCTTC. This gives the protein CASSLEGRLDYGYTF.

The chain has TRBV7-2 and TRBJ1-1; a possible D gene is TRBD1 (5 bases). Germline V gene data show CDR1 as SGHTA and CDR2 as FQGNSA. This CDR3 has 13 residues. Trimming cost V 3 bases and J 5 bases, with 10 bases left between them. CDR3 DNA: TGTGCCAGCAGCTTGGCAGGGAGGACTGAAGCTTTCTTT. This sequence encodes CASSLAGRTEAFF. Using reference TRBV7-2 and TRBJ1-1 for the parts outside the CDR3, the full variable domain is GAGVSQSPSNKVTEKGKDVELRCDPISGHTALYWYRQSLGQGLEFLIYFQGNSAPDKSGLPSDRFSAERTGGSVSTLTIQRTQQEDSAVYLCASSLAGRTEAFFGQGTRLTVV.

This clonotype occurred a few times. The chain recombines TRBV9 with TRBJ2-7; a weak D match, TRBD1 (6 bases). Germline CDR1 reads SGDLS; CDR2 reads YYNGEE. V was trimmed by 0 bases and J by 1 base, leaving 8 bases between them. The CDR3 is made up of 14 amino acids. As DNA, the CDR3 is TGTGCCAGCAGCGTAGCCGGACAGTCCTACGAGCAGTACTTC. Its protein product is CASSVAGQSYEQYF.

The V call is TRBV27, the J call TRBJ1-1; possible D gene TRBD1, 5 bases. Deletions cut 5 bases from V and 5 bases from J, with 15 bases between. Germline lookup yields CDR1 MNHEY and CDR2 SMNVEV (reference sequence). This CDR3 region has 14 residues. The CDR3: CASSPGVTGTEAFF. The CDR3 DNA follows: TGTGCCAGCAGTCCGGGGGTAACCGGAACTGAAGCTTTCTTT.

This clonotype was observed once. The rearrangement joins TRBV7-3 to TRBJ1-2; no reliable D call. The V end was cut by 1 base, the J end by 8 bases, with 11 bases between. Looked up from germline, CDR1 is SGHTA and CDR2 is FQGTGA. The CDR3 is made up of 13 amino acids. The CDR3 is CASSLNLRLGYTF. CDR3 DNA sequence: TGTGCCAGCAGCTTAAATTTGAGGTTAGGCTACACCTTC.

This clonotype was seen more than once but under ten times. This chain links TRBV29-1 with TRBJ2-1; a possible D gene is TRBD2 (6 bases). This CDR3 contains 15 residues. Germline loops: CDR1 SQVTM, CDR2 ANQGSEA. V was shortened by 0 bases and J by 2 bases, with 11 bases between the two germline ends. CDR3 bases: TGCAGCGTTGAAGAAGTGTGGGGGGCCTACAATGAGCAGTTCTTC. Protein: CSVEEVWGAYNEQFF.

This clonotype was recorded many times. The genes are TRBV11-2 and TRBJ2-5; D perhaps matches TRBD1 (5 bases). Per germline, CDR1 SGHAT and CDR2 FQNNGV. The length of the CDR3 is 12 residues. The V end lost 5 bases, the J end lost 5 bases, and 9 bases lay between the germline ends. DNA for the CDR3: TGTGCCAGCAGCCAAAACAGGGAGACCCAGTACTTC. Protein sequence: CASSQNRETQYF.

The sample holds a few counts of this clonotype. The chain joins TRBV28 to TRBJ2-5, with D unresolved. V lost 4 bases and J lost 2, with 11 bases in between. Germline V lookup: CDR1 MDHEN, CDR2 SYDVKM. The CDR3 consists of 14 residues. CDR3 in amino acids: CASSYTLGQETQYF. CDR3 coding DNA: TGTGCCAGCAGTTATACCCTAGGTCAAGAGACCCAGTACTTC.

On this clonotype itself: Germline and junction disagree at one end, which may indicate a read error. The gene calls are TRBV7-2 and TRBJ1-1, with D tentatively TRBD1 (5 bases). The germline V gene encodes CDR1 SGHTA and CDR2 FQGNSA. The CDR3 covers 16 residues. CDR3 residues: CASSSGLGEGITEAFF. The CDR3 DNA sequence: TGCGCCAGCAGCTCGGGACTCGGGGAAGGGATCACTGAAGCTTTCTTT.

The chain employs TRBV29-1 and TRBJ2-3, with no clear D. With 3 bases removed from V and 3 bases from J, the gap between germline ends came to 7 bases. The length of the CDR3 is 12 residues. Germline CDR1 reads SQVTM; CDR2 reads ANQGSEA. The CDR3 bases are TGCAGCGTTGAGGTAGTGACAGATACGCAGTATTTT. This sequence encodes CSVEVVTDTQYF.

This sequence joins TRBV4-3 and TRBJ2-3; D remains ambiguous. Trimming left V 0 bases short and J 7 bases short, with 8 bases between. The CDR3 runs 13 residues. Germline loops: CDR1 LGHNA, CDR2 YSLEER. The CDR3 loop reads CASSQDRRNTQYF. Here the CDR3 DNA reads TGCGCCAGCAGCCAAGATCGTAGGAATACGCAGTATTTT.

This chain joins TRBV9 and TRBJ1-2; tentative D call: TRBD1 (6 bases). The CDR3 runs 14 residues. In germline, CDR1 is SGDLS, CDR2 YYNGEE. Trimming removed 0 bases at V and 2 bases at J, with 8 bases between. This chain's CDR3 is CASSVADRNYGYTF. In nucleotides, the CDR3 is TGTGCCAGCAGCGTAGCGGACAGAAACTATGGCTACACCTTC.